These 26 T cell receptor beta chains came from one sample sequenced in a study of T-cell reconstitution after alpha-beta-depleted transplantation in children. The TCRbeta library incorporated unique molecular identifiers. TCRdb re-analysed the PCR reads in MiXCR, keeping a single row per CDR3 protein. Among around 450,000 distinct CDR3 sequences listed, roughly 10% were seen once. The source material was PBMCs, sampled before TCRalphabeta/CD19-depleted stem cell transplant. Receptors were obtained from a child aged 2 to 10 with inherited bone marrow failure, due to receive a stem cell transplant.

For this clonotype: This may come from a read error, since a much larger clone is one base off. J is TRBJ1-1 and V is TRBV5-6, with a weak D call TRBD1 (5 bases). Germline V gene sequence: CDR1 SGHDT, CDR2 YYEEEE. V was pared by 7 bases and J by 4 bases, with 17 bases between. CDR3 length: 14 amino acids. The CDR3 loop reads CASGPWVGGTEAFF. The CDR3 DNA is TGTGCCAGCGGACCTTGGGTCGGGGGCACTGAAGCTTTCTTT.

This clonotype has only a few counts. V and J are TRBV7-9 and TRBJ2-5; D call uncertain. Trimming cost V 2 bases and J 1 base, with 5 bases left between them. From germline, CDR1 is SEHNR and CDR2 FQNEAQ (reference sequence). The CDR3 extends over 13 amino acids. The CDR3 nucleotides read TGTGCCAGCAGCTTACACCCCCAAGAGACCCAGTACTTC. Translation gives CASSLHPQETQYF.

In this sample, this clonotype turned up many times. The rearrangement links TRBV3-1 to TRBJ2-2; maybe TRBD2 (6 bases). CDR3 length equals 15 residues. CDR1 and CDR2 from the germline V gene are LGHDT and YNNKEL (reference sequence). Deletions cut 3 bases from V and 5 bases from J, with 13 bases between. The CDR3 DNA reads TGTGCCAGCAGCCAGGCGGGAAAGAGGACCGGGGAGCTGTTTTTT. This gives the protein CASSQAGKRTGELFF.

This clonotype was detected ten times or more. The V call is TRBV28, the J call TRBJ2-1; TRBD2 matches at 12 bases. The ends lost 4 bases at V and 8 bases at J; junction bases unmatched: 6. This CDR3 spans 15 amino acids. Germline CDR1 is MDHEN and CDR2 is SYDVKM. CDR3 loop: CASSWASGRGDEQFF. The CDR3 DNA reads TGTGCCAGCAGTTGGGCTAGCGGGAGGGGCGATGAGCAGTTCTTC.

A few counts support this clonotype. The chain carries TRBV9 and TRBJ1-2, with no clear D. Germline V CDR1 and CDR2: SGDLS, YYNGEE. V was trimmed by 0 bases and J by 1 base, leaving 7 bases between them. The CDR3 spans 14 residues. For the CDR3, the DNA is TGTGCCAGCAGCGTAGGGTACAGTAACTATGGCTACACCTTC. Amino acids: CASSVGYSNYGYTF.

This clonotype was observed at least ten times. The chain uses TRBV2 and TRBJ1-1, with TRBD1 matching 7 bases. This CDR3 spans 13 amino acids. Germline lookup yields CDR1 SNHLY and CDR2 FYNNEI. With V trimmed by 7 bases and J by 6 bases, 8 bases remained unmatched. The CDR3 protein is CASIRQGGSEAFF. The DNA of the CDR3 is TGTGCCAGCATCAGACAGGGCGGGTCTGAAGCTTTCTTT.

The table lists this clonotype with many counts. The chain is built from TRBV5-1 and TRBJ2-2; 8 bases align to TRBD2. From germline, CDR1 is SGHRS and CDR2 YFSETQ. The V and J ends lost 2 bases and 7 bases, in that order; junction bases with no gene match: 10. This CDR3 is 16 amino acids long. For the CDR3, the DNA is TGCGCCAGCAGCTTAGGAGGGAAACTAGCGGTCGGGGAGCTGTTTTTT. It yields the protein CASSLGGKLAVGELFF.

The rearrangement uses TRBV20-1 and TRBJ2-7, with D perhaps matching TRBD1 or TRBD2 (5 bases each). The CDR3 length is 14 residues. Germline V lookup: CDR1 DFQATT, CDR2 SNEGSKA (reference sequence). V gave up 3 bases and J gave up 2 bases, with 14 bases separating them. Here the CDR3 DNA reads TGCAGTGCTAGGACGGGGCGACGACCCTACGAGCAGTACTTC. Protein: CSARTGRRPYEQYF.

This clonotype has a count of ten or more. The chain has TRBV29-1 and TRBJ2-3; unclear D gene. Germline lookup yields CDR1 SQVTM and CDR2 ANQGSEA. The CDR3 is 13 residues long. V was clipped by 3 bases and J by 4 bases, with 11 bases between them. CDR3 nucleotide sequence: TGCAGCGTTGACGGCGGAAATGCAGATACGCAGTATTTT. This encodes CSVDGGNADTQYF.

This clonotype was found many times. The chain uses TRBV20-1 and TRBJ2-7, with a tentative D call TRBD1 (5 bases). Germline CDR1 and CDR2: DFQATT and SNEGSKA (reference sequence). V lost 4 bases and J lost 0, with 10 bases in between. The CDR3 runs 13 residues. The CDR3 coding sequence is TGCAGTGCTATAACAGGAGTCTCCTACGAGCAGTACTTC. This sequence encodes CSAITGVSYEQYF.

This clonotype has a handful of counts. V gene TRBV10-3 combines with J gene TRBJ2-1; 11 bases align to TRBD2. This CDR3 comprises 18 residues. Unmatched junction bases numbered 13, after V lost 5 bases and J lost 4 bases. Germline lookup yields CDR1 ENHRY and CDR2 SYGVKD. CDR3 residues: CAISIIAGGRSDYNEQFF. The CDR3 nucleotides are TGTGCCATCAGTATTATAGCGGGAGGGCGGTCGGATTACAATGAGCAGTTCTTC.

The chain couples TRBV20-1 to TRBJ2-1; 13 bases are shared with TRBD2. The V segment lost 6 bases and the J segment 0 bases; nucleotides outside the gene matches: 2. This CDR3 spans 15 amino acids. CDR1 is DFQATT, CDR2 SNEGSKA, per germline (reference sequence). The CDR3 spells CSAGLAGLSYNEQFF. The DNA for the CDR3 is TGCAGTGCGGGACTAGCGGGGCTCTCCTACAATGAGCAGTTCTTC.

This clonotype was observed a few times. CDR3 sequence reads: CASSAPKETQYF. The CDR3 nucleotides read TGTGCCAGCAGCGCACCCAAAGAGACCCAGTACTTC. The chain carries TRBV7-6 and TRBJ2-5; no firm D call. The CDR3 extends over 12 amino acids. Trimming removed 5 bases at V and 3 bases at J, with 7 bases between. Germline-derived CDR1 and CDR2 are SGHVS and FNYEAQ.

Ten or more counts support this clonotype. V and J are TRBV18 and TRBJ2-5; D is ambiguous. Germline CDR1 and CDR2: KGHSH and LQKENI. V lost 2 bases to trimming and J lost 2 bases, with 6 bases between them. The CDR3 has 13 residues. Written as DNA, the CDR3 is TGTGCCAGCTCACCAAACCAGCAAGAGACCCAGTACTTC. It yields the protein CASSPNQQETQYF.

This clonotype was recorded at least ten times. CDR3 loop: CATAAWVGLEPLHF. The CDR3 DNA follows: TGTGCCACCGCCGCGTGGGTCGGGTTGGAACCCCTCCACTTT. This rearrangement joins TRBV28 to TRBJ1-6; D remains unclear. Per germline, CDR1 MDHEN and CDR2 SYDVKM. The CDR3 has 14 amino acids. V was pared by 10 bases and J by 12 bases, with 22 bases between.

The sample holds a few counts of this clonotype. J is TRBJ2-7 and V is TRBV20-1; 9 bases map to TRBD2. From germline, CDR1 is DFQATT and CDR2 SNEGSKA (reference sequence). The CDR3 sequence is 14 residues long. Losses at the gene ends were 4 bases for V and 6 bases for J; bases not matched to a gene: 10. The CDR3 sequence is CSAIASGIASEQYF. CDR3 nucleotide sequence: TGCAGTGCTATAGCTAGCGGGATTGCCTCCGAGCAGTACTTC.

In this sample, this clonotype turned up many times. The genes are TRBV5-6 and TRBJ2-2; possibly TRBD1 for D (5 bases). This CDR3 region has 15 residues. V was trimmed by 0 bases and J by 2 bases, leaving 8 bases between them. In germline, CDR1 is SGHDT, CDR2 YYEEEE. CDR3 nucleotides: TGTGCCAGCAGCTTGGCCAGGGAAAACACCGGGGAGCTGTTTTTT. Residues: CASSLARENTGELFF. The whole variable domain, remainder taken from reference TRBV5-6 and TRBJ2-2, is DAGVTQSPTHLIKTRGQQVTLRCSPKSGHDTVSWYQQALGQGPQFIFQYYEEEERQRGNFPDRFSGHQFPNYSSELNVNALLLGDSALYLCASSLARENTGELFFGEGSRLTVL.

Ten or more counts support this clonotype. The chain joins TRBV29-1 to TRBJ1-1; 9 bases fit TRBD1. V gave up 5 bases and J gave up 6 bases; unmatched junction bases: 10. The CDR3 consists of 14 residues. Germline CDR1 SQVTM, CDR2 ANQGSEA. CDR3 coding DNA: TGCAGCGTTAGCTCCGGGACAGGGATCGCTGAAGCTTTCTTT. Amino acid sequence: CSVSSGTGIAEAFF.

This clonotype was counted at least ten times. The chain combines TRBV10-2 with TRBJ2-7, with 10 bases that match TRBD2. The ends lost 3 bases at V and 7 bases at J; junction bases unmatched: 6. CDR1 and CDR2 from the germline V gene are WSHSY and SAAADI. This CDR3 contains 14 residues. CDR3 amino acids: CASSEAGGSGEQYF. For the CDR3, the DNA is TGCGCCAGCAGTGAAGCGGGAGGGTCTGGTGAGCAGTACTTC.

There are many counts of this clonotype. The gene calls are TRBV6-5 and TRBJ2-3; perhaps TRBD2 as D (5 bases). The CDR3 is 16 amino acids. The germline V and J ends were trimmed by 4 bases and 2 bases, with 16 bases remaining between them. Germline assignment: CDR1 MNHEY and CDR2 SVGAGI. CDR3 in DNA: TGTGCCAGCAGTTCCAAAGCGGAGATCGTCACAGATACGCAGTATTTT. Its translation: CASSSKAEIVTDTQYF.

This clonotype showed up many times. The V call is TRBV6-2 or TRBV6-3, the J call TRBJ1-5; D not resolved. There are 22 residues in the CDR3. The germline V and J ends were trimmed by 0 bases and 6 bases, with 33 bases remaining between them. CDR1 and CDR2 from the germline V gene are MNHEY and SVGEGT. CDR3 loop: CASSYSIFSAVKGERIGQPQHF. The CDR3 DNA follows: TGTGCCAGCAGTTACTCGATCTTTTCCGCAGTGAAGGGTGAGAGGATCGGTCAGCCCCAGCATTTT.

There are many counts of this clonotype. This sequence joins TRBV7-9 and TRBJ1-4; no definite D call. The CDR3 sequence is 12 residues long. Between the trimmed V and J ends, which lost 5 bases and 7 bases, there was a span of 8 bases. Germline V gene sequence: CDR1 SEHNR, CDR2 FQNEAQ (reference sequence). The CDR3 sequence: CASSPISEKLFF. For the CDR3, the DNA is TGTGCCAGCAGCCCGATAAGTGAAAAACTGTTTTTT.

There are many counts of this clonotype. The rearrangement links TRBV29-1 to TRBJ2-7; the D is unclear. This CDR3 is built from 15 residues. V lost 1 base to trimming and J lost 0 bases, with 13 bases between them. Germline V gives CDR1 SQVTM, CDR2 ANQGSEA. CDR3 residues: CSVEGLAGPSYEQYF. CDR3 coding DNA: TGCAGCGTTGAAGGACTGGCAGGCCCCTCCTACGAGCAGTACTTC.

In this sample, this clonotype turned up many times. The V gene is TRBV27, the J gene TRBJ1-5, with TRBD1 matching 9 bases. Trimming cost V 4 bases and J 8 bases; bases outside gene matches: 6. This CDR3 comprises 14 residues. CDR1 is MNHEY and CDR2 is SMNVEV in the germline V gene (reference sequence). As DNA, the CDR3 is TGTGCCAGCAGTTCCGGGGACAGGGCTGAGCCCCAGCATTTT. This encodes CASSSGDRAEPQHF.

This clonotype was seen ten or more times. The J gene is TRBJ1-1, the V gene TRBV6-2 or TRBV6-3; D perhaps matches TRBD1 (6 bases). CDR1 and CDR2 (germline): MNHEY, SVGEGT. With 0 bases removed from V and 6 bases from J, the gap between germline ends came to 20 bases. The CDR3 spans 17 residues. DNA for the CDR3: TGTGCCAGCAGTTACTCTTGGGTTGGGGGCGCTCGATCTGAAGCTTTCTTT. It is translated as CASSYSWVGGARSEAFF.

This clonotype was observed at least ten times. The chain couples TRBV7-2 to TRBJ1-2; 7 bases are a match to TRBD1. The junction had 1 base not matched to a gene; V was cut back by 0 bases and J by 3 bases. The CDR3 runs 14 residues. From germline, CDR1 is SGHTA and CDR2 FQGNSA. The CDR3 nucleotides are TGTGCCAGCAGCTTAGCAGGGGGCGACTATGGCTACACCTTC. Its protein is CASSLAGGDYGYTF.